These T cell receptor beta chains were read from a single sample in a study of blood T cell repertoires in COVID-19. The method was immunoSEQ multiplex PCR; TCRdb's version includes in-frame clones alone and lacks a portion of them. The data contain roughly 250,000 clones, approximately 83% of them singletons. Material for sequencing was peripheral blood. Receptors were obtained from a person aged 70 to 85 with COVID-19, enrolled during active disease. CDR3s include the opening cysteine and the closing phenylalanine or tryptophan. Fields, in order: J gene, V gene, D gene, clone size, CDR3 protein, CDR3 DNA. D genes are given only for firm matches. Clone size is stated in some rows and not others, as once, few, many or a class when expanded.

>TRBJ1-3|TRBV4-3|NA|NA
CASSQEFFVQIISSGNTIYF
TGCGCCAGCAGCCAAGAGTTTTTTGTACAGATAATCTCGTCTGGAAACACCATATATTTT
>TRBJ2-5|TRBV10-3|NA|NA
CAISEGMGRETQYF
TGTGCCATCAGTGAGGGGATGGGGAGGGAGACCCAGTACTTC
>TRBJ2-7|TRBV7-3|TRBD2|NA
CASSLSGTSGDYEQYF
TGTGCCAGCAGCTTATCTGGGACTAGCGGGGACTACGAGCAGTACTTC
>TRBJ1-5|TRBV19|NA|NA
CASKRSGGLNQPQHF
TGTGCCAGTAAAAGGTCTGGGGGGTTGAATCAGCCCCAGCATTTT
>TRBJ2-3|TRBV5-1|TRBD1|once
CASSPGQGLGGTDTQYF
TGCGCCAGCAGCCCTGGACAGGGTTTGGGAGGCACAGATACGCAGTATTTT
>TRBJ2-7|TRBV5-4|TRBD1|NA
CASSPATGTPDEQYF
TGTGCCAGCAGCCCCGCGACAGGGACCCCCGACGAGCAGTACTTC
>TRBJ1-5|TRBV6-2/TRBV6-3|TRBD1|NA
CASSYLRTGGSNQPQHF
TGTGCCAGCAGTTACCTGAGGACAGGGGGGAGCAATCAGCCCCAGCATTTT
>TRBJ2-2|TRBV6-5|TRBD2|NA
CASRLAGGGTGELFF
TGTGCCAGCAGGCTAGCGGGGGGCGGGACCGGGGAGCTGTTTTTT
>TRBJ1-1|TRBV19|NA|NA
CASSTRQAPNTEAFF
TGTGCCAGTAGTACTAGACAGGCCCCTAACACTGAAGCTTTCTTT
>TRBJ1-2|TRBV30|TRBD1|NA
CAWTRKPDREGYTF
TGTGCCTGGACCCGGAAACCAGACAGGGAGGGCTACACCTTC
>TRBJ2-4|TRBV4-2|TRBD2|NA
CASSQVLSGRAVNIQYF
TGTGCCAGCAGCCAAGTTCTTAGCGGGAGGGCCGTGAACATTCAGTACTTC
>TRBJ2-2|TRBV19|TRBD1|NA
CASSPGMRQGNTGELFF
TGTGCCAGTAGCCCGGGTATGAGACAGGGAAACACCGGGGAGCTGTTTTTT
>TRBJ1-3|TRBV30|NA|NA
CAWSVRSGAGNTIYF
TGTGCCTGGAGTGTACGATCAGGGGCAGGAAACACCATATATTTT
>TRBJ2-7|TRBV3-1/TRBV3-2|NA|few
CASSRTEDYEQYF
TGTGCCAGCAGCAGGACAGAGGACTACGAGCAGTACTTC
>TRBJ2-1|TRBV15|NA|NA
CATRLSSSYNEQFF
TGTGCCACCAGGCTTTCGAGCTCCTACAATGAGCAGTTCTTC
>TRBJ1-1|TRBV7-2|NA|few
CASSLTFTSTEAFF
TGTGCCAGCAGCTTAACCTTCACGAGCACTGAAGCTTTCTTT
>TRBJ2-7|TRBV7-8|TRBD2|few
CASSQTSGGYEQYF
TGTGCCAGCAGCCAAACTAGCGGGGGCTACGAGCAGTACTTC
>TRBJ2-4|TRBV28|TRBD2|few
CASSLGGTGGGIQYF
TGTGCCAGCAGTTTAGGAGGGACGGGAGGAGGCATTCAGTACTTC
>TRBJ1-6|TRBV28|NA|NA
CASSLPRVGSPLHF
TGTGCCAGCAGTTTACCCAGGGTTGGCTCACCCCTCCACTTT
>TRBJ2-7|TRBV28|NA|NA
CASSSQGDEQYF
TGTGCCAGCAGTTCGCAAGGGGACGAGCAGTACTTC
>TRBJ2-1|TRBV6-1|NA|NA
CASSEYAQAYNEQFF
TGTGCCAGCAGTGAATACGCGCAAGCGTACAATGAGCAGTTCTTC
>TRBJ2-7|TRBV5-4|NA|NA
CASSSDLVPLESSYEQYF
TGTGCCAGCAGCTCGGACTTAGTGCCTCTTGAGAGCTCCTACGAGCAGTACTTC
>TRBJ1-6|TRBV27|NA|NA
CASGHRADNSPLHF
TGTGCCAGCGGGCACAGAGCAGACAATTCACCCCTCCACTTT
>TRBJ2-1|TRBV7-3|TRBD1|NA
CASSLGAGTGRFF
TGTGCCAGCAGCTTAGGGGCCGGGACAGGGCGGTTCTTC
>TRBJ2-1|TRBV7-2|NA|NA
CASSPGPSVNNEQFF
TGTGCCAGCAGCCCGGGGCCTAGCGTGAACAATGAGCAGTTCTTC
>TRBJ2-3|TRBV10-3|TRBD2|NA
CAISVAGGSTDTQYF
TGTGCCATCAGCGTAGCGGGGGGGAGCACAGATACGCAGTATTTT
>TRBJ1-2|TRBV7-8|NA|once
CASSQRASLRDYGYTF
TGTGCCAGCAGCCAGCGGGCGTCGCTTCGGGACTATGGCTACACCTTC
>TRBJ2-1|TRBV7-9|TRBD1|NA
CASSSYRGQGYNEQFF
TGTGCCAGCAGCTCCTACAGGGGGCAAGGCTACAATGAGCAGTTCTTC
>TRBJ2-1|TRBV4-1|TRBD2|NA
CASSLIAGPSYNEQFF
TGCGCCAGCAGCTTAATAGCGGGACCTTCCTACAATGAGCAGTTCTTC
>TRBJ1-2|TRBV7-9|TRBD1|NA
CASSKDRERGYTF
TGTGCCAGCAGCAAGGACAGGGAGAGGGGCTACACCTTC
>TRBJ1-2|TRBV7-2|TRBD1|once
CASSLAGTGEGYTF
TGTGCCAGCAGCTTAGCTGGGACAGGGGAAGGCTACACCTTC
>TRBJ1-1|TRBV4-2|NA|NA
CASSQGTGSDAFF
TGTGCCAGCAGCCAAGGGACGGGATCTGACGCTTTCTTT
>TRBJ2-1|TRBV27|NA|NA
CASSPVSDFDEQFF
TGTGCCAGCAGTCCCGTGAGCGACTTCGATGAGCAGTTCTTC
>TRBJ1-5|TRBV20-1|NA|NA
CSASGQSYSNQPQHF
TGCAGTGCGAGTGGACAGTCCTATAGCAATCAGCCCCAGCATTTT
>TRBJ1-3|TRBV5-5|NA|NA
CASSLFGRESGTIYF
TGTGCCAGCAGCTTGTTCGGCAGGGAATCTGGCACCATATATTTT
>TRBJ2-1|TRBV6-5|TRBD1|NA
CASSLDRIEYNEQFF
TGTGCCAGCAGCCTGGACAGGATCGAATACAATGAGCAGTTCTTC
>TRBJ1-6|TRBV5-6|NA|NA
CASSSTMTWSSYNSPLHF
TGTGCCAGCAGCTCGACCATGACTTGGAGCTCCTATAATTCACCCCTCCACTTT
>TRBJ1-3|TRBV12-3/TRBV12-4|NA|NA
CASSFSSGNTIYF
TGTGCCAGCAGTTTTTCTTCTGGAAACACCATATATTTT
>TRBJ2-5|TRBV11-3|TRBD2|NA
CASSFRGASGVETQYF
TGTGCCAGCAGCTTCCGGGGGGCTAGCGGGGTGGAGACCCAGTACTTC
>TRBJ1-5|TRBV6-1|NA|NA
CASSEEPLGTLNQPQHF
TGTGCCAGCAGTGAAGAACCGCTGGGGACACTCAATCAGCCCCAGCATTTT
>TRBJ1-2|TRBV19|TRBD1|NA
CASSTRTGSHGYTF
TGTGCCAGTAGTACCCGGACAGGTAGTCATGGCTACACCTTC
>TRBJ1-2|TRBV4-3|NA|NA
CASSQDWPGEVYGYTF
TGCGCCAGCAGCCAAGATTGGCCAGGGGAAGTCTATGGCTACACCTTC
>TRBJ1-1|TRBV6-1|NA|NA
CASSEGFNVAGANTEAFF
TGTGCCAGCAGTGAGGGCTTTAACGTGGCGGGCGCGAACACTGAAGCTTTCTTT
>TRBJ1-1|TRBV28|TRBD1|NA
CATGTGMAEAFF
TGTGCAACTGGGACAGGGATGGCTGAAGCTTTCTTT
>TRBJ2-2|TRBV5-8|TRBD2|NA
CASSFPTSGLNTGELFF
TGTGCCAGCAGCTTTCCGACTAGCGGATTAAACACCGGGGAGCTGTTTTTT
>TRBJ2-2|TRBV6-5|TRBD2|NA
CASSYLAGDTGELFF
TGTGCCAGCAGTTACCTAGCGGGAGACACCGGGGAGCTGTTTTTT
>TRBJ2-7|TRBV5-1|NA|NA
CASSSRQAAYEQYF
TGCGCCAGCAGCTCCCGACAGGCAGCCTACGAGCAGTACTTC
>TRBJ1-3|TRBV4-3|NA|NA
CASSQVSSISGNTIYF
TGCGCCAGCAGCCAAGTCTCCTCTATCTCTGGAAACACCATATATTTT
>TRBJ1-6|TRBV11-2|NA|NA
CASTGKLNNSPLHF
TGTGCCAGTACAGGGAAATTAAATAATTCACCCCTCCACTTT
>TRBJ1-2|TRBV7-9|NA|NA
CASSLVGGDGYTF
TGTGCCAGCAGCTTAGTGGGGGGAGATGGCTACACCTTC
>TRBJ2-7|TRBV6-4|TRBD2|NA
CASSKERDAYEQYF
TGTGCCAGCAGCAAGGAGCGGGATGCCTACGAGCAGTACTTC
>TRBJ1-5|TRBV18|TRBD1|NA
CASQETGSNQPQHF
TGTGCCAGCCAAGAGACAGGGAGCAATCAGCCCCAGCATTTT
>TRBJ1-3|TRBV5-5|NA|NA
CASSLVEGGNTIYF
TGTGCCAGCAGCTTGGTGGAGGGAGGAAACACCATATATTTT
>TRBJ1-5|TRBV7-9|NA|NA
CASSLEGSNQPQHF
TGTGCCAGCAGCTTAGAGGGGAGCAATCAGCCCCAGCATTTT
>TRBJ1-2|TRBV5-6|NA|NA
CASSRGGSRLSYGYTF
TGTGCCAGCAGCCGCGGAGGCAGTCGACTATCCTATGGCTACACCTTC
>TRBJ2-7|TRBV28|TRBD2|NA
CASSLGLAGNSYEQYF
TGTGCCAGCAGTTTGGGACTAGCGGGGAACTCCTACGAGCAGTACTTC
>TRBJ1-2|TRBV7-8|NA|NA
CASSLNRDRHGYTF
TGTGCCAGCAGCTTGAACAGGGATCGGCATGGCTACACCTTC
>TRBJ1-5|TRBV5-6|NA|NA
CASSTGRGNQPQHF
TGTGCCAGCAGCACAGGGAGGGGCAATCAGCCCCAGCATTTT
>TRBJ1-2|TRBV5-6|NA|NA
CASSSGIYGYTF
TGTGCCAGCAGCTCAGGAATTTATGGCTACACCTTC